The T cell receptor (beta chain) under discussion was sequenced for a study of blood T cell repertoires in COVID-19. This CDR3 comprises 15 residues. Germline-derived CDR1 and CDR2 are MDHEN and SYDVKM. V shed 7 bases and J 4 bases; nucleotides not matched to a gene: 4. The data were produced by immunoSEQ multiplex PCR, yet TCRdb's version contains in-frame clones alone and is incomplete. The table includes 100,000 to 150,000 clones, more than 80% detected once. The chain recombines TRBV28 with TRBJ2-3; TRBD2 matches at 14 bases. Sequenced: peripheral blood. This TCR came from a woman older than 75 with COVID-19, enrolled during active disease. The CDR3 region has the DNA TGTGCCAGCACTCGGACTAGCGGGAGGCCAGATACGCAGTATTTT. This gives the protein CASTRTSGRPDTQYF.